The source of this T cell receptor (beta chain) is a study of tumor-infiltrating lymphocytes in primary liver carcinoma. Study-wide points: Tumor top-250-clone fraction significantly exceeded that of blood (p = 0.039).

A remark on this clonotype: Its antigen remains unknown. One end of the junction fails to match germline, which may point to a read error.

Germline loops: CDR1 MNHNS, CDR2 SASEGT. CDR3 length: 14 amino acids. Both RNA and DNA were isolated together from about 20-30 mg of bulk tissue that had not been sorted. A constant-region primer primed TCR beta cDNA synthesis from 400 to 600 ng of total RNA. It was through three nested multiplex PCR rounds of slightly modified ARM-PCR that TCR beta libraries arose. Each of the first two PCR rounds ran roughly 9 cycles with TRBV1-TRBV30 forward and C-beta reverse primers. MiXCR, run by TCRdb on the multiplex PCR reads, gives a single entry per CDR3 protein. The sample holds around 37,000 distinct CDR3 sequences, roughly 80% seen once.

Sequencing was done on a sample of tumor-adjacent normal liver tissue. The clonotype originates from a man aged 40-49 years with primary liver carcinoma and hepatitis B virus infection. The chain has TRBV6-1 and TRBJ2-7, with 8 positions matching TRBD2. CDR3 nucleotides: TGCGCCAGTACAAGCGGGAGCTTGTCCCACGAGCAGTACTTC. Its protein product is CASTSGSLSHEQYF.